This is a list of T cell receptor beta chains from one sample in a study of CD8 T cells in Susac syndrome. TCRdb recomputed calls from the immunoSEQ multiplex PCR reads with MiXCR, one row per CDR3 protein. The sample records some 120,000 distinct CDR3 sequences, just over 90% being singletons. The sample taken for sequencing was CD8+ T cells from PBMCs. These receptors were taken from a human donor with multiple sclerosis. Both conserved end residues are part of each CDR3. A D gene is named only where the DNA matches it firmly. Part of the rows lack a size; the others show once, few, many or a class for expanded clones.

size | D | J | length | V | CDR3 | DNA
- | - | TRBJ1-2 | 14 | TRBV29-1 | CSVEGGSGGYGYTF | TGCAGCGTTGAGGGGGGGTCTGGAGGCTATGGCTACACCTTC
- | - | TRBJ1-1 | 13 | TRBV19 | CASSMGLGTEAFF | TGTGCCAGTAGTATGGGCCTGGGCACTGAAGCTTTCTTT
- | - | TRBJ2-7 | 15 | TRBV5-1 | CASSLGRDGSYEQYF | TGCGCCAGCAGCTTGGGGCGGGACGGATCCTACGAGCAGTACTTC
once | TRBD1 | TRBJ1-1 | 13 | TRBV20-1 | CSASDRANTEAFF | TGCAGTGCTTCGGACAGGGCGAACACTGAAGCTTTCTTT
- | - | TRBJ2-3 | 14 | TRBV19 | CASSIDAGWDTQYF | TGTGCCAGTAGTATAGACGCGGGATGGGATACGCAGTATTTT
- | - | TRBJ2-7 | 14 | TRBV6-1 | CASRPPGTGYEQYF | TGTGCCAGCAGGCCCCCCGGGACTGGCTACGAGCAGTACTTC
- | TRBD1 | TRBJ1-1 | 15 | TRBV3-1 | CASSQDPGGSTEAFF | TGTGCCAGCAGCCAAGATCCAGGGGGTAGCACTGAAGCTTTCTTT
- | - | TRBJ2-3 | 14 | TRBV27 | CASSWAISTDTQYF | TGTGCCAGCAGTTGGGCTATTAGCACAGATACGCAGTATTTT
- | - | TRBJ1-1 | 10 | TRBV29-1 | CSVGPTEAFF | TGCAGCGTTGGCCCGACTGAAGCTTTCTTT
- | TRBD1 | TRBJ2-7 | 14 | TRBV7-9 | CASSTWDRDHEQYF | TGTGCCAGCAGCACCTGGGACAGGGATCACGAGCAGTACTTC
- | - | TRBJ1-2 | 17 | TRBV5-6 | CASSFEARDTLDYGYTF | TGTGCCAGCAGCTTCGAGGCCAGGGACACTCTGGACTATGGCTACACCTTC
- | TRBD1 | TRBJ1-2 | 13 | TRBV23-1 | CASRTPRQGGYTF | TGCGCCAGCAGGACACCCAGACAGGGTGGCTACACCTTC
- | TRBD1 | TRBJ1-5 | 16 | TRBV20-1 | CSARDGGQGNNQPQHF | TGCAGTGCTAGAGATGGGGGACAGGGTAACAATCAGCCCCAGCATTTT
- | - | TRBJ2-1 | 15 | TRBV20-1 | CSARERDWDYNEQFF | TGCAGTGCTAGAGAGCGAGATTGGGACTACAATGAGCAGTTCTTC
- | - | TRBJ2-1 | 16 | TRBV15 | CATSSRGLGPNDEQFF | TGTGCCACCAGCAGCCGGGGCCTCGGGCCTAACGATGAGCAGTTCTTC
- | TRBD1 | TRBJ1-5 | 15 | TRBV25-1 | CASSGGTGGDQPQHF | TGTGCCAGCAGTGGTGGGACAGGGGGCGATCAGCCCCAGCATTTT
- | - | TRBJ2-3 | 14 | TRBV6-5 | CASSQSPYPDTQYF | TGTGCCAGCAGCCAGTCTCCGTATCCAGATACGCAGTATTTT
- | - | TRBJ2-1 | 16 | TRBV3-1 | CASSQDEAGPTNPQFF | TGTGCCAGCAGCCAAGATGAGGCGGGTCCCACCAACCCACAGTTCTTC
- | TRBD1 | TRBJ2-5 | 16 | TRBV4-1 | CASSQQRGTGRETQYF | TGCGCCAGCAGCCAACAACGCGGGACAGGCCGAGAGACCCAGTACTTC
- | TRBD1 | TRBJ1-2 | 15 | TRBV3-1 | CASSPRDRAFHGYTF | TGTGCCAGCAGCCCGCGGGACAGGGCTTTTCATGGCTACACCTTC
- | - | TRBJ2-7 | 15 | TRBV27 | CASSLKVGATPGQYF | TGTGCCAGCAGTTTAAAAGTGGGGGCGACCCCGGGGCAGTACTTC
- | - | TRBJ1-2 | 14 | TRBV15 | CATSRGGQNYGYTF | TGTGCCACCAGCAGAGGTGGGCAGAACTATGGCTACACCTTC
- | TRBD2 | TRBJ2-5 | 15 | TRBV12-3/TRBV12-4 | CASSTLGGTQKTQYF | TGTGCCAGCAGTACTCTCGGGGGGACCCAGAAGACCCAGTACTTC
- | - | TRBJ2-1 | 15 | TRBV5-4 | CASTFASGAYNEQFF | TGTGCCAGCACCTTCGCCAGCGGCGCATACAATGAGCAGTTCTTC
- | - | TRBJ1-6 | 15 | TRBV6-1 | CASSEARPGFSPLHF | TGTGCCAGCAGTGAAGCGAGACCAGGTTTTTCACCCCTCCACTTT
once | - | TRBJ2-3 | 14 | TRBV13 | CASSSYVATDTQYF | TGTGCCAGCAGCTCCTACGTGGCCACAGATACGCAGTATTTT
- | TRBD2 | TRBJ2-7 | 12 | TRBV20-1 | CSAPTSGGEHYF | TGCAGTGCTCCCACTAGCGGAGGCGAGCATTACTTC
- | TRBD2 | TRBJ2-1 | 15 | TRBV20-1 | CSAGTSGRASSEQFF | TGCAGTGCCGGGACTAGCGGGAGGGCCTCAAGTGAGCAGTTCTTC
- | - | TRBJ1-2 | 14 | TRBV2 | CAIIRQEANYGYTF | TGTGCCATCATTCGACAGGAAGCTAACTATGGCTACACCTTC
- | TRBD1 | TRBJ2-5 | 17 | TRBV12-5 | CASGLTGTGKPFETQYF | TGTGCTAGTGGTTTGACCGGGACAGGGAAACCTTTTGAGACCCAGTACTTC
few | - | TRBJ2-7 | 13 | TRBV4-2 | CASSQEVGYEQYF | TGTGCCAGCAGCCAAGAGGTCGGTTACGAGCAGTACTTC
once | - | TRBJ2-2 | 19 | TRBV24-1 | CATSDRVGREATNTGELFF | TGTGCCACCAGTGATAGGGTGGGCAGAGAGGCCACGAACACCGGGGAGCTGTTTTTT
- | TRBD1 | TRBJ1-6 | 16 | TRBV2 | CASSEAEGADNSPLHF | TGTGCCAGCAGTGAAGCGGAGGGGGCTGATAATTCACCCCTCCACTTT
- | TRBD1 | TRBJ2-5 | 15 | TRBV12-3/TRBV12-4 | CASSLVFGTEETQYF | TGTGCCAGCAGTTTAGTTTTTGGGACAGAAGAGACCCAGTACTTC
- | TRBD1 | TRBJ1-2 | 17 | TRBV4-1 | CASSPHSGTGGNYGYTF | TGCGCCAGCAGCCCCCACTCCGGGACAGGGGGGAACTATGGCTACACCTTC
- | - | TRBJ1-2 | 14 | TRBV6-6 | CASRGGPTHYGYTF | TGTGCCAGCAGGGGGGGCCCGACGCACTATGGCTACACCTTC
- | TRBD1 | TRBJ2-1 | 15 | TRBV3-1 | CASSPGQGRHNEQFF | TGTGCCAGCAGCCCCGGACAGGGGAGGCACAATGAGCAGTTCTTC
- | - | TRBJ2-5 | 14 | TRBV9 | CASSDRAGQETQYF | TGTGCCAGCAGCGACCGGGCCGGCCAAGAGACCCAGTACTTC
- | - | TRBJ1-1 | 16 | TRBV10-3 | CATTAPEGNDITEAFF | TGTGCCACCACAGCGCCCGAGGGGAACGATATCACTGAAGCTTTCTTT
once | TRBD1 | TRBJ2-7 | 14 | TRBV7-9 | CASSHRDRPYEQYF | TGTGCCAGCAGCCACCGGGACAGGCCCTACGAGCAGTACTTC
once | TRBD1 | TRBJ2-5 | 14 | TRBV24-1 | CATSGGQGKETQYF | TGTGCCACCAGCGGGGGACAGGGGAAAGAGACCCAGTACTTC
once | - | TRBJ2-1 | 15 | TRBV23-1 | CASSQSDRGRNEQFF | TGCGCCAGCAGTCAGTCAGACCGGGGAAGAAATGAGCAGTTCTTC
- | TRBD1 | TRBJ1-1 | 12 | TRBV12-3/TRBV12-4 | CASSGDSTEAFF | TGTGCCAGCAGTGGGGACAGTACGGAAGCTTTCTTT
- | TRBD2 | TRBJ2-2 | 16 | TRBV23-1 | CASSQWGGRYTGELFF | TGCGCCAGCAGTCAATGGGGGGGGAGGTACACCGGGGAGCTGTTTTTT
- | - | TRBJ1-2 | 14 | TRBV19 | CASSIVTGFYGYTF | TGTGCCAGTAGTATCGTTACAGGGTTCTATGGCTACACCTTC
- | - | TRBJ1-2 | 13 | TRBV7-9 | CASSATPGGGYTF | TGTGCCAGCAGCGCAACCCCGGGGGGTGGCTACACCTTC
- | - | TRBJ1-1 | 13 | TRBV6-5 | CASSPTMNTEAFF | TGTGCCAGCAGCCCTACCATGAACACTGAAGCTTTCTTT
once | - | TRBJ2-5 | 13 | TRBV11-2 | CASSSRAAETQYF | TGTGCCAGCAGCTCTCGGGCGGCGGAGACCCAGTACTTC